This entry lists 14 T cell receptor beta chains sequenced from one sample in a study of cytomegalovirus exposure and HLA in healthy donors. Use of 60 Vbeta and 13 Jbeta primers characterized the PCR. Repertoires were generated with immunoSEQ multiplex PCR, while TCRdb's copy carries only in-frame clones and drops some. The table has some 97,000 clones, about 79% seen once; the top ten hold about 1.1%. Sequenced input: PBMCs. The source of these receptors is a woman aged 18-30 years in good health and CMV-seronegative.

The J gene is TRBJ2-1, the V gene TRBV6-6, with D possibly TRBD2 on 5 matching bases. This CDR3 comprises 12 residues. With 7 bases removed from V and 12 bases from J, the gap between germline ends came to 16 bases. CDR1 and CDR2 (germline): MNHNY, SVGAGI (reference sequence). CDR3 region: CASTQSREGQFF. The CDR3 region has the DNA TGTGCCAGCACCCAATCTCGGGAAGGGCAGTTCTTC.

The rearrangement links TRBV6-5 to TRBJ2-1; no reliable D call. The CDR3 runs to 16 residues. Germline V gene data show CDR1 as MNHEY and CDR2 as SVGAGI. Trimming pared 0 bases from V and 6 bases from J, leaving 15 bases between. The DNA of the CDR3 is TGTGCCAGCAGTTACTCGAAAAGCGTACTTCTCAATGAGCAGTTCTTC. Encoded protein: CASSYSKSVLLNEQFF.

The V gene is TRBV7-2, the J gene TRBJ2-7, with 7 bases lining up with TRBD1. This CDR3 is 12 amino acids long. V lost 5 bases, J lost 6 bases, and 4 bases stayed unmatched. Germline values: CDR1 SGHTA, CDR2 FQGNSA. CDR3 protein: CASSRGGLEQYF. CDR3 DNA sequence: TGTGCCAGCAGCCGAGGGGGCCTCGAGCAGTACTTC.

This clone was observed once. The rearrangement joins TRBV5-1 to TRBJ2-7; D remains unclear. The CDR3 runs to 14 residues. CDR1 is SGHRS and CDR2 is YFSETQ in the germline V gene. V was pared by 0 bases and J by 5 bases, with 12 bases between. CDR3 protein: CASSLAPGLDEQYF. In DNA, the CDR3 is TGCGCCAGCAGCTTGGCCCCGGGTCTTGACGAGCAGTACTTC.

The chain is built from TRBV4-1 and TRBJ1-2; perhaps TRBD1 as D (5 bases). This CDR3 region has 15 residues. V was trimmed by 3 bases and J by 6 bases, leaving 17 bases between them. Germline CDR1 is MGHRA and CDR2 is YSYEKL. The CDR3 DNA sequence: TGCGCCAGCAGCCAGCCCTTTGGGGCAGGCAATGGCTACACCTTC. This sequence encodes CASSQPFGAGNGYTF.

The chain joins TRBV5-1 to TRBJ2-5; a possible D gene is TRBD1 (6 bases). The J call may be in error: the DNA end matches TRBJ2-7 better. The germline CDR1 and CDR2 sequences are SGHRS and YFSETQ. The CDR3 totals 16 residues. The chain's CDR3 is CASSLRGGPSSYEQYF. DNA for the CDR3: TGCGCCAGCAGCTTGAGAGGGGGTCCCAGCTCCTACGAGCAGTACTTC.

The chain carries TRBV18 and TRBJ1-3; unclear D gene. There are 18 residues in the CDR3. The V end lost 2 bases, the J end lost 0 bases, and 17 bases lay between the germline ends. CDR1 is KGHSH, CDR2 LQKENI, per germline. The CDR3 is CASSPRVLEILSGNTIYF. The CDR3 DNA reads TGTGCCAGCTCACCAAGAGTCCTCGAAATCCTCTCTGGAAACACCATATATTTT.

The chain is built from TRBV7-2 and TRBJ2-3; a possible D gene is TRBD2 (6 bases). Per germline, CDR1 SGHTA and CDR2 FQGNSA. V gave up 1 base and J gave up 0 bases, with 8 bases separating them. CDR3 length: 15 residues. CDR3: CASSLDSGSTDTQYF. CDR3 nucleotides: TGTGCCAGCAGCTTAGATAGCGGCAGCACAGATACGCAGTATTTT.

This chain's CDR3 is CASSLGPGLNSPLHF. The CDR3 DNA follows: TGTGCCAGCAGCTTAGGTCCGGGATTGAATTCACCCCTCCACTTT. The genes are TRBV7-6 and TRBJ1-6; D is unresolved. Trimming removed 1 base at V and 7 bases at J, with 11 bases between. This CDR3 is 15 amino acids long. Germline values: CDR1 SGHVS, CDR2 FNYEAQ.

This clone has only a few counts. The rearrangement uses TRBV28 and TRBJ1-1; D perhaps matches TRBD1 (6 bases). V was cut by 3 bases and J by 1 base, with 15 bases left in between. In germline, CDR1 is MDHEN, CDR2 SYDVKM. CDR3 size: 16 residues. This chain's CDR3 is CASSFFSGVKNTEAFF. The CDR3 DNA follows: TGTGCCAGCAGTTTTTTCTCAGGGGTTAAGAACACTGAAGCTTTCTTT.

CDR3 protein: CASSLYAGGQPQHF. DNA for the CDR3: TGCGCCAGCAGCTTGTACGCAGGGGGCCAGCCCCAGCATTTT. This sequence joins TRBV5-1 and TRBJ1-5; 8 nucleotides line up with TRBD1. Per germline, CDR1 SGHRS and CDR2 YFSETQ. V was clipped by 1 base and J by 7 bases; unmatched bases: 4. The CDR3 contains 14 residues.

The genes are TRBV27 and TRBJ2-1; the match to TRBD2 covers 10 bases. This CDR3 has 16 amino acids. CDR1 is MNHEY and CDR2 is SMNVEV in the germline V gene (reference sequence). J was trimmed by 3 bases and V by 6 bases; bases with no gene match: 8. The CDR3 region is CASRTQREGHYNEQFF. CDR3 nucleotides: TGTGCCAGCAGAACCCAGCGGGAGGGGCACTACAATGAGCAGTTCTTC.

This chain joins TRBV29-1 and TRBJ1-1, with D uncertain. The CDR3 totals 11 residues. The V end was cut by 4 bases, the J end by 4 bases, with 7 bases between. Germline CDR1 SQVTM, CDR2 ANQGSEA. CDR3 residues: CSVVLITEAFF. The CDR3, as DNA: TGCAGCGTTGTACTCATCACTGAAGCTTTCTTT.

DNA for the CDR3: TGCGCCAGCAGCCGCGGGACAGGGGATGGCTACACCTTC. Amino acid sequence: CASSRGTGDGYTF. V usage is TRBV4-3 and J usage is TRBJ1-2, with 10 bases lining up with TRBD1. The CDR3 length is 13 residues. From germline, CDR1 is LGHNA and CDR2 YSLEER. J gave up 6 bases and V 4 bases, and 2 bases lay outside the gene matches.